The 12 T cell receptor beta chains reported below all come from one sample, sequenced in a study of T cell repertoires in cytomegalovirus infection. MiXCR, run by TCRdb on the reads, gives a single entry per CDR3 protein. The sample shows roughly 150,000 distinct CDR3 sequences, roughly a quarter of them seen only once. Sequences were obtained from PBMCs. The receptor source for this set is a human donor in good health (CMV status not recorded). Some clones in this sample may be carry-over from other donors' samples.

By share, this clonotype ranks as medium-sized. The rearrangement joins TRBV7-8 to TRBJ2-2, with D uncertain. CDR3 size: 16 residues. V lost 2 bases, J lost 1 base, and 11 bases lay in between. Germline V gives CDR1 SGHVS, CDR2 FQNEAQ. The CDR3 DNA sequence: TGTGCCAGCAGCTTATGGCAGAGCCTGAACACCGGGGAGCTGTTTTTT. The encoded protein is CASSLWQSLNTGELFF. Combining the CDR3 with reference TRBV7-8 and TRBJ2-2 gives the whole variable domain GAGVSQSPRYKVAKRGQDVALRCDPISGHVSLFWYQQALGQGPEFLTYFQNEAQLDKSGLPSDRFFAERPEGSVSTLKIQRTQQEDSAVYLCASSLWQSLNTGELFFGEGSRLTVL.

This clonotype has just a few counts. The J gene is TRBJ2-3, the V gene TRBV10-3, with D uncertain. This CDR3 region has 15 residues. CDR1 is ENHRY and CDR2 is SYGVKD in the germline V gene. V was cut by 6 bases and J by 0 bases, with 13 bases left in between. The chain's CDR3 is CAISRAESSTDTQYF. DNA for the CDR3: TGTGCCATCAGCCGGGCGGAATCTAGCACAGATACGCAGTATTTT.

This clonotype was recorded many times. This rearrangement joins TRBV28 to TRBJ2-7; TRBD1 matches 7 bases. This CDR3 comprises 13 residues. Germline V gene data show CDR1 as MDHEN and CDR2 as SYDVKM. J lost 5 bases, V lost 3 bases, and 4 bases had no gene match. The CDR3 DNA is TGTGCCAGCAGTTTCCTCGACAGGGACGAGCAGTACTTC. Translating gives CASSFLDRDEQYF.

This clonotype was picked up a small number of times. The genes are TRBV9 and TRBJ2-7, with 9 bases fitting TRBD2. The length of the CDR3 is 16 residues. The J segment lost 2 bases and the V segment lost 1 base, leaving 7 bases of the junction unmatched. Germline V lookup: CDR1 SGDLS, CDR2 YYNGEE. CDR3 nucleotide sequence: TGTGCCAGCAGCGTATCGGGGGTAGCGGGAGCCTACGAGCAGTACTTC. Translated, it gives CASSVSGVAGAYEQYF.

This sequence joins TRBV11-1 and TRBJ1-4; D gene unclear. This CDR3 is 15 amino acids long. V dropped 5 bases and J dropped 0 bases, with 10 bases sitting between them. Germline-derived CDR1 and CDR2 are SGHAT and FQDESV (reference sequence). CDR3 protein: CASSRESATNEKLFF. The DNA for the CDR3 is TGTGCCAGCAGCCGCGAGAGTGCAACTAATGAAAAACTGTTTTTT.

This chain links TRBV28 with TRBJ1-5; D remains ambiguous. Germline V gene data show CDR1 as MDHEN and CDR2 as SYDVKM. The CDR3 has 16 amino acids. With 5 bases removed from V and 0 bases from J, the gap between germline ends came to 14 bases. The CDR3 reads CASSIGSGYSNQPQHF. CDR3 sequence (DNA): TGTGCCAGCAGTATCGGCTCGGGGTATAGCAATCAGCCCCAGCATTTT.

The chain recombines TRBV28 with TRBJ1-5; 9 bases align to TRBD1. V lost 7 bases and J lost 5; bases outside the gene matches: 18. The CDR3 has 18 residues. The germline V gene has CDR1 MDHEN and CDR2 SYDVKM. CDR3 protein: CASTLWGTGFVFDQPQHF. The DNA of the CDR3 is TGTGCCAGCACCCTATGGGGGACAGGGTTTGTATTCGATCAGCCCCAGCATTTT.

This clonotype has only a few counts. The rearrangement joins TRBV5-4 to TRBJ2-7; D is ambiguous. The length of the CDR3 is 14 residues. Trimming pared 6 bases from V and 0 bases from J, leaving 13 bases between. Germline-derived CDR1 and CDR2 are SGHNT and YYREEE (reference sequence). The CDR3 here is CASNSAGSSYEQYF. The CDR3 nucleotides read TGTGCCAGCAACTCGGCAGGCAGCTCCTACGAGCAGTACTTC.

The chain joins TRBV7-8 to TRBJ2-1; 8 nucleotides agree with TRBD2. In germline, CDR1 is SGHVS, CDR2 FQNEAQ. The CDR3 runs 20 residues. Trimming removed 3 bases from V and 6 bases from J; junction bases left unmatched: 22. CDR3 protein: CASSFVPSGRIPLLPNEQFF. Written as DNA, the CDR3 is TGTGCCAGCAGCTTTGTTCCCAGCGGGAGAATCCCTCTCCTACCCAATGAGCAGTTCTTC.

The chain uses TRBV5-5 and TRBJ1-6; D is perhaps TRBD1 (5 bases). This CDR3 has 14 amino acids. V shed 0 bases and J shed 9 bases, with 10 bases lying between them. Per germline, CDR1 SGHKS and CDR2 YYEKEE (reference sequence). The CDR3 coding sequence is TGTGCCAGCAGCTTGGGACAGTCCGGTTCACCCCTCCACTTT. It specifies CASSLGQSGSPLHF.

This rearrangement joins TRBV3-1 to TRBJ2-5, with a possible D match to TRBD2 (6 bases). The V end lost 4 bases, the J end lost 6 bases, and 27 bases lay between the germline ends. The CDR3 loop spans 18 amino acids. Germline lookup yields CDR1 LGHDT and CDR2 YNNKEL (reference sequence). The DNA for the CDR3 is TGTGCCAGCAGCCTACGAAATGCCGGGACTCCTTTCCAGAAGACCCAGTACTTC. Encoded protein: CASSLRNAGTPFQKTQYF.

Only a few counts were recorded for this clonotype. This chain connects TRBV19 to TRBJ2-4; TRBD2 might be the D (7 bases). From germline, CDR1 is LNHDA and CDR2 SQIVND (reference sequence). The CDR3 has 15 amino acids. Trimming left V 3 bases short and J 8 bases short, with 17 bases between. CDR3 residues: CASSISGGPADIQYF. As DNA, the CDR3 is TGTGCCAGTAGTATTTCGGGGGGCCCAGCGGACATTCAGTACTTC.